This T cell receptor (beta chain) originates from a study of early T cells in non-severe SARS-CoV-2 infection. Study as a whole: Unpaired chains resulted from sequencing bulk RNA of unsorted whole blood. Study findings and constraints: Matching results from VDJdb favored anti-spike CD8 responses, leaving private and CD4 specificities undetected.

As to this clonotype: Its antigen is as yet unknown.

The CDR3 consists of 13 residues. The germline V gene has CDR1 SGHVS and CDR2 FNYEAQ. The germline V and J ends were trimmed by 5 bases and 0 bases, with 5 bases remaining between them. Individual cDNA molecules each received unique molecular identifiers attached to them. TCRdb called the 5' RACE reads again in MiXCR, with one record for every CDR3 protein. The sample includes tens of thousands of distinct CDR3 sequences, 8% to 13% of them seen just once. Sequencing used whole blood, obtained at baseline. The V gene is TRBV7-6, the J gene TRBJ1-5; D not resolved. This TCR was recovered from an adult who was a healthcare worker with PCR-confirmed SARS-CoV-2 infection or an uninfected control (not recorded which). This CDR3 reads CASSHGSNQPQHF. Written as DNA, the CDR3 is TGTGCCAGCAGCCACGGTAGCAATCAGCCCCAGCATTTT.